The T cell receptor beta chain under discussion was sequenced for a study of cytomegalovirus exposure and HLA in healthy donors. Vbeta (60) and Jbeta (13) primers were used in the PCR. Measured with immunoSEQ multiplex PCR; TCRdb has only the in-frame clones, and not every one. The sample yields 110,000 or so clones, around 75% seen once. Likely unrecorded immune exposures existed in these nominally healthy donors. Details on this clone: As yet, its antigen is unknown.

Study results and caveats: A later analysis found that most CMV-associated TCR beta chains appeared HLA-restricted.

The sequence came from a man between 25 and 39 years old in good health and CMV-seronegative. Sequenced input: PBMCs.

The CDR3 region has the DNA TGTGCCAGCTCACCAAAGGGACAGAGCTATGGCTACACCTTC. Translated, it gives CASSPKGQSYGYTF. This chain connects TRBV18 to TRBJ1-2; 7 nucleotides match TRBD1. CDR1 and CDR2 (germline): KGHSH, LQKENI. CDR3 length equals 14 residues. V was clipped by 2 bases and J by 4 bases; unmatched bases: 4.